This T cell receptor beta chain appears in the sequencing data of a study of blood T cell repertoires in COVID-19. The CDR3 runs 15 residues. CDR1 and CDR2 (germline): MNHEY, SMNVEV (reference sequence). The V end was cut by 8 bases, the J end by 5 bases, with 22 bases between. Produced via immunoSEQ multiplex PCR; TCRdb's table is partial and in-frame only. The sample carries roughly 70,000 clones, about nine tenths recorded once. V usage is TRBV27 and J usage is TRBJ2-7; weak D call: TRBD1 (6 bases). The sample was peripheral blood. This receptor was taken from a woman older than 75 with active COVID-19. The DNA for the CDR3 is TGTGCCAGCTCAGGGGACGCCCTCCTGTTACACGAGCAGTACTTC. Translated: CASSGDALLLHEQYF.